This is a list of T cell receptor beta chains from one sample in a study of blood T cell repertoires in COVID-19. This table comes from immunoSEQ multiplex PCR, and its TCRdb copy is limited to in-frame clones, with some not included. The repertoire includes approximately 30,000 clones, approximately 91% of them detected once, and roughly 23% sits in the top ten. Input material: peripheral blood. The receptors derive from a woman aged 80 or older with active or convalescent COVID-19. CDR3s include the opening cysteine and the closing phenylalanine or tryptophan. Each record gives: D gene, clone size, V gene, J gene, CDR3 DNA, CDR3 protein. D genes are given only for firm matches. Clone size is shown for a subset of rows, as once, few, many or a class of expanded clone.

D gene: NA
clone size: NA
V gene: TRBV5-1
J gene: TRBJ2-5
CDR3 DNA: TGCGCCAGCAGCTTGTGGGGGGTCCAAGAGACCCAGTACTTC
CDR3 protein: CASSLWGVQETQYF

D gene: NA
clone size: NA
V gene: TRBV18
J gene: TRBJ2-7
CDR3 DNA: TGTGCCAGCTCACCACCATCGCGGTCTGGCTACGAGCAGTACTTC
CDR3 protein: CASSPPSRSGYEQYF

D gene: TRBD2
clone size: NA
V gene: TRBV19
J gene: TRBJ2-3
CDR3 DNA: TGTGCCAGTAGTAGGCTGGGGGGGGGCACAGATACGCAGTATTTT
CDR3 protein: CASSRLGGGTDTQYF

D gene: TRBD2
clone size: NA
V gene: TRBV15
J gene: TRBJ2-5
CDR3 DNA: TGTGCCACCAGCAGAGATCGGGGACTAGGGGGTCGAGAGACCCAGTACTTC
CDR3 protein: CATSRDRGLGGRETQYF

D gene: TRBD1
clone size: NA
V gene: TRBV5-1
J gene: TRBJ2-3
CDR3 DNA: TGCGCCAGCAGCCCGGGACAGCCCACAGATACGCAGTATTTT
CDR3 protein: CASSPGQPTDTQYF

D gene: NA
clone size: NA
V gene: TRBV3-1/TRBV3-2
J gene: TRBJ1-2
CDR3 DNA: TGTGCCAGCAGCCAAGATAAGGGGTTGAGCTACACCTTC
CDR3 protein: CASSQDKGLSYTF

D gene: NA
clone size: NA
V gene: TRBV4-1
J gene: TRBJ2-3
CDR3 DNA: TGCGCCAGCAGCCAAGAACCGGCAGGGCAGGCAGATACGCAGTATTTT
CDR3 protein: CASSQEPAGQADTQYF

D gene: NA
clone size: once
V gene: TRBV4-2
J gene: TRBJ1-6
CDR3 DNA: TGTGCCAGCAGCCCGACCGACAGGAATTCACCCCTCCACTTT
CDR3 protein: CASSPTDRNSPLHF

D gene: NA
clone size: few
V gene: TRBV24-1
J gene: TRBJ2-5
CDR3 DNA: TGTGCCACCAGTGATGGAGGGCCCAAGACCCAGTACTTC
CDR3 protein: CATSDGGPKTQYF

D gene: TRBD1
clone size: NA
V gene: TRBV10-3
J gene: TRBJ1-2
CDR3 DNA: TGTGCCATCAGAGGGACAGGGGAAGTCTATGGCTACACCTTC
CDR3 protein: CAIRGTGEVYGYTF

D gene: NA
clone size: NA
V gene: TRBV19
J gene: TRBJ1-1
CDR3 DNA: TGTGCCAGTAGCACAGAAACTTCTGAAGCTTTCTTT
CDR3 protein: CASSTETSEAFF

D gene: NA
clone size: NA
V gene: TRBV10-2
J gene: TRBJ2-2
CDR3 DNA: TGCGCCAGCAGTGAGCCTCGATCTAGTTTCGCCGGGGAGCTGTTTTTT
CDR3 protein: CASSEPRSSFAGELFF

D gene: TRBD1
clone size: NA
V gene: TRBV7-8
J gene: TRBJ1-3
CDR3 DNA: TGTGCCAGCAGCCTGGGACAGGGCGGAAACACCATATATTTT
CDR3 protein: CASSLGQGGNTIYF

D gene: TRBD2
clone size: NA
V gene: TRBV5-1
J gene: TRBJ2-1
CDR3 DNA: TGCGCCAGCAGCCCGGCCCCAGCGGGGAGTCTCAATGAGCAGTTCTTC
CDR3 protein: CASSPAPAGSLNEQFF

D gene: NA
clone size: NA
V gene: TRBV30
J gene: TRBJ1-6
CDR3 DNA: NA
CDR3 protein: CAWSLGMGDSPLHF

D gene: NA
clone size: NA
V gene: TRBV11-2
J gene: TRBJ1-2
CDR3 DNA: TGTGCCAGCAGCATCATGGTGGGAGGCGGCTACACCTTC
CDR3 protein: CASSIMVGGGYTF

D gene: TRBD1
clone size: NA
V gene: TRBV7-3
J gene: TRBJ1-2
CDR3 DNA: TGTGCCAGCAGCGATCCCACAGGGGACGGCTACACCTTC
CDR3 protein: CASSDPTGDGYTF

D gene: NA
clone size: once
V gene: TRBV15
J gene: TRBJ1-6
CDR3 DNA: TGTGCCACCTCCGTAACAAATAATTCACCCCTCCACTTT
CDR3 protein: CATSVTNNSPLHF

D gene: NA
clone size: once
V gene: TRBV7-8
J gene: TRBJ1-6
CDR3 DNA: TGTGCCAGCAGCTCGAATTTGGGGGGGAATTCACCCCTCCACTTT
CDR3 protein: CASSSNLGGNSPLHF

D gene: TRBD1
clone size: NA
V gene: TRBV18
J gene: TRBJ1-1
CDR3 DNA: TGTGCCAGCTCACCCTCCTGGACAGGCTCCGTCTTGAGCACTGAAGCTTTCTTT
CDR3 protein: CASSPSWTGSVLSTEAFF

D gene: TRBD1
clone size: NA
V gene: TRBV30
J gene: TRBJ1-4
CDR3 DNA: TGTGCCTGGAGCCAGACAGGGGCTCCGGGTGAAAAACTGTTTTTT
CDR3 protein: CAWSQTGAPGEKLFF

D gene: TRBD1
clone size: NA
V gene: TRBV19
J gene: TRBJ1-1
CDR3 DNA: TGTGCCAGTAGTCCCCGACAGGGGGGGAACACTGAAGCTTTCTTT
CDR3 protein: CASSPRQGGNTEAFF

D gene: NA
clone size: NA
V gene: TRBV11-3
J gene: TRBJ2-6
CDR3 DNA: TGTGCCAGCAGCCAAGAGGGGGCTGGGGCCAACGTCCTGACTTTC
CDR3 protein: CASSQEGAGANVLTF

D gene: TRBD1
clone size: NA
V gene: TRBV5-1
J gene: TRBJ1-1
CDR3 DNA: TGCGCCAGCAGCTTCGAACCGGGACAGATGAACACTGAAGCTTTCTTT
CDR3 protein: CASSFEPGQMNTEAFF

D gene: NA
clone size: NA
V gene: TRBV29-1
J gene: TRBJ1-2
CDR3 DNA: TGCAGCGTTGCCCCGACAGTCACAGCTGGCTACACCTTC
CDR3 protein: CSVAPTVTAGYTF

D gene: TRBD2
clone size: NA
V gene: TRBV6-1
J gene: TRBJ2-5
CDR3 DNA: TGTGCCAGCAGTGAACGTAGCGGGAAGTACCAAGAGACCCAGTACTTC
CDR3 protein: CASSERSGKYQETQYF

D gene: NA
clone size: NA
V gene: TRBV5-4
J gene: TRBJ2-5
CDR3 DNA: TGTGCCAGCAGCTTGACGGGGGTTCAAGAGACCCAGTACTTC
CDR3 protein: CASSLTGVQETQYF

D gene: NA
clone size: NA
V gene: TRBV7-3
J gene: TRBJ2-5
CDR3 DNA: TGTGCCAGCAGCCCCACAGGGTCAGTTCAAGAGACCCAGTACTTC
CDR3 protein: CASSPTGSVQETQYF

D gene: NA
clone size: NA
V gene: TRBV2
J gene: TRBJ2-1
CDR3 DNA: TGTGCCAGCAGTGAATCCAGGGTCGCTGAGCAGTTCTTC
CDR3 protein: CASSESRVAEQFF

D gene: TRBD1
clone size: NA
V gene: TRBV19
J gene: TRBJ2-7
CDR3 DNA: TGTGCCAGTAGTTTCGGACAGGACCACATTTCCTACGAGCAGTACTTC
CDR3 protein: CASSFGQDHISYEQYF

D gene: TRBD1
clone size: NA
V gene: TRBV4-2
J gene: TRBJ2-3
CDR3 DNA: TGTGCCAGCAGCCAAGAGGCTCAGGCGACAGGGGCTACCACAGATACGCAGTATTTT
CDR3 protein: CASSQEAQATGATTDTQYF

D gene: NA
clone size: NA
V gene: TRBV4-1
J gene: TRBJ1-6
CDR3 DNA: TGCGCCAGCAGCCAAGGACTGAGTAATTCACCCCTCCACTTT
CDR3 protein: CASSQGLSNSPLHF

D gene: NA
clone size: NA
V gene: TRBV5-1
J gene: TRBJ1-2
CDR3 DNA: TGCGCCAGCAGCTTGGCCGGAGGGCTAGGTGGCTACACCTTC
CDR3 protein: CASSLAGGLGGYTF

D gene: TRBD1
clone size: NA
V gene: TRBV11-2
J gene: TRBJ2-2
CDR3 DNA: TGTGCCAGCAGCCTACATGACAGGGGTATCGGGGAGCTGTTTTTT
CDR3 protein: CASSLHDRGIGELFF

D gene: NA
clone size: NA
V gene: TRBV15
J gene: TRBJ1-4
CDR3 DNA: TGTGCCACCAGCAGAGATCTAGGTGGCACGGCCCCAACTAATGAAAAACTGTTTTTT
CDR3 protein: CATSRDLGGTAPTNEKLFF